This T cell receptor beta chain was captured in a study of blood T cell repertoires in COVID-19. Study information: COVID-19 samples collected from the United States, Italy and Spain covered acute and convalescent phases. PBMCs, B-cell-depleted T cells, or T cells were the source of the cDNA or gDNA that made up the material.

Original analysis: The authors estimated nucleated cell counts from reference gene primer amplification. The repertoire was sequenced with immunoSEQ multiplex PCR; TCRdb's copy has only in-frame clones and lacks some. V and J calls and clone size follow that table, whereas D and trimming were derived from the DNA. The sample records under 200,000 clones, under 85% being singletons. CDR1 and CDR2 from the germline V gene are MNHEY and SVGEGT. The germline V and J ends were trimmed by 1 base and 1 base, with 11 bases remaining between them. This CDR3 spans 15 amino acids. This receptor was taken from a woman older than 75 with acute or convalescent COVID-19. V and J are TRBV6-2 or TRBV6-3 and TRBJ2-7; D is uncertain. Sequenced: peripheral blood. In DNA form, the CDR3 reads TGTGCCAGCAGTTACTTCGGCGGCCCTTCCTACGAGCAGTACTTC. Protein: CASSYFGGPSYEQYF.